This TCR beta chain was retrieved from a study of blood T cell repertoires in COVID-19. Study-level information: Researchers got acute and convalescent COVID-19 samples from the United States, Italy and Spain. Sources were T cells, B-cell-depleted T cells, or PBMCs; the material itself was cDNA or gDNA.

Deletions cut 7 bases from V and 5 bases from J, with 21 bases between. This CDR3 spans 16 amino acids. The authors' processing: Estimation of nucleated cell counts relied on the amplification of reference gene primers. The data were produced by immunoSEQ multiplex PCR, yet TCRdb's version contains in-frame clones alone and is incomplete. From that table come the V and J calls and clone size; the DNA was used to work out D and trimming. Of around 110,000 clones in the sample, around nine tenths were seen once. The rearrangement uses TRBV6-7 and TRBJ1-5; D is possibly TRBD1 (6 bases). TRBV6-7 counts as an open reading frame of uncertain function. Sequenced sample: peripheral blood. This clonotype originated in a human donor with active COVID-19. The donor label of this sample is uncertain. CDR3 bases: TGTGCCAGCAAGGTCAGGGGTAGAGTACATTATCAGCCCCAGCATTTT. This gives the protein CASKVRGRVHYQPQHF.